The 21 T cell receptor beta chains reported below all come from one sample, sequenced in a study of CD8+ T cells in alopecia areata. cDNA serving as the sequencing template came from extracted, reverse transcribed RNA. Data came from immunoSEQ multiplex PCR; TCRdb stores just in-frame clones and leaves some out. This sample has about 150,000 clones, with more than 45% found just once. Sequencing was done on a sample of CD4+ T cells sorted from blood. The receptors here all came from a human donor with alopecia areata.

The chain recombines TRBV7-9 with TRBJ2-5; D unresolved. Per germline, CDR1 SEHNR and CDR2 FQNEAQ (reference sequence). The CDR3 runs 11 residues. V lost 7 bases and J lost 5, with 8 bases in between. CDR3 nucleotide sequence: TGTGCCAGCACCAAATCGGAGACCCAGTACTTC. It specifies CASTKSETQYF.

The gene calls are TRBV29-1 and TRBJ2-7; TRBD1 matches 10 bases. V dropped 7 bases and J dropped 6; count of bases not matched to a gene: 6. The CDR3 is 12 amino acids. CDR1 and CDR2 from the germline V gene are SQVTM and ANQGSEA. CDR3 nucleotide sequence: TGCAGCGCCTTGACAGGGGGCGTCGAGCAGTACTTC. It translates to CSALTGGVEQYF.

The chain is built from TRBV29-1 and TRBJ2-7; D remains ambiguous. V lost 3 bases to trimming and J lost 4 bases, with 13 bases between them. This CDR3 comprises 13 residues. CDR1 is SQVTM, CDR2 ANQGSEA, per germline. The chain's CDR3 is CSVEASRTYEQYF. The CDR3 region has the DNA TGCAGCGTTGAGGCGAGCAGGACGTACGAGCAGTACTTC.

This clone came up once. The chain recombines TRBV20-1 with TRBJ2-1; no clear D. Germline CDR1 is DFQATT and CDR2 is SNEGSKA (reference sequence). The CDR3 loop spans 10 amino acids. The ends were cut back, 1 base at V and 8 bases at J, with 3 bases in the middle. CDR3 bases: TGCAGTGCTAGAGGGGATGAGCAGTTCTTC. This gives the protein CSARGDEQFF.

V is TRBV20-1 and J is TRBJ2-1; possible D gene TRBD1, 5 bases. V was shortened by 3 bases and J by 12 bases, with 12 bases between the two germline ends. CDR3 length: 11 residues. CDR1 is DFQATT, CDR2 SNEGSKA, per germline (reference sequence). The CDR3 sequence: CSASTETAQFF. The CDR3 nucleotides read TGCAGTGCTAGTACGGAGACAGCGCAGTTCTTC.

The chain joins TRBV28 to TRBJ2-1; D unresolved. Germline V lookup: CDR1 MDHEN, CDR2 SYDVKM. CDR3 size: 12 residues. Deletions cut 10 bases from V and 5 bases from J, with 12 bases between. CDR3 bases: TGTGCCACCGTGCGGTCTGACAATGAGCAGTTCTTC. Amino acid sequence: CATVRSDNEQFF.

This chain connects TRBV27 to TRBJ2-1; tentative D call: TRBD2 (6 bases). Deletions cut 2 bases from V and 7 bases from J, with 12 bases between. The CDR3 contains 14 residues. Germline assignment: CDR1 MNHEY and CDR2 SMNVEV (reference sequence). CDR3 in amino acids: CASSLLGRRNEQFF. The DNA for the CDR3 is TGTGCCAGCAGTTTACTAGGGAGGAGGAATGAGCAGTTCTTC.

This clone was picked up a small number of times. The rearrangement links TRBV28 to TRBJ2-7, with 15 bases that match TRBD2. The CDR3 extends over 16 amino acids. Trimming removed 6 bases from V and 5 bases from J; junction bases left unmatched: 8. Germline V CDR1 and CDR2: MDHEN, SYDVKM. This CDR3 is CASSGTSGRYNHEQYF. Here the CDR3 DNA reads TGTGCCAGCAGCGGGACTAGCGGGAGGTACAATCACGAGCAGTACTTC.

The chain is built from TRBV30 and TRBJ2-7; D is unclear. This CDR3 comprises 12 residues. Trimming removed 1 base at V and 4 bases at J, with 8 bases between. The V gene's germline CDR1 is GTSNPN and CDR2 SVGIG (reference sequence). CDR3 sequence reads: CAWSGPPYEQYF. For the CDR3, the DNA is TGTGCCTGGAGTGGGCCCCCTTACGAGCAGTACTTC.

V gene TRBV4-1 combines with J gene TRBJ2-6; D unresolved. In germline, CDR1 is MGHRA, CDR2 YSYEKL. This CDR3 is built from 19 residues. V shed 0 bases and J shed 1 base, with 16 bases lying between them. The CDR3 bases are TGCGCCAGCAGCCAAGAGACCGTAAGTTCCTGGTCTGGGGCCAACGTCCTGACTTTC. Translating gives CASSQETVSSWSGANVLTF.

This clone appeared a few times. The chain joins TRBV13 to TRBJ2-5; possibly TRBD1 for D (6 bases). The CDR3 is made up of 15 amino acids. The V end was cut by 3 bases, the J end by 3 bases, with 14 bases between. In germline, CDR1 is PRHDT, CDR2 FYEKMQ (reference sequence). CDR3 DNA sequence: TGTGCCAGCAGCTTCCACCGGGACAAGGAAGAGACCCAGTACTTC. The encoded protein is CASSFHRDKEETQYF. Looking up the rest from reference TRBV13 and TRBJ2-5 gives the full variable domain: AAGVIQSPRHLIKEKRETATLKCYPIPRHDTVYWYQQGPGQDPQFLISFYEKMQSDKGSIPDRFSAQQFSDYHSELNMSSLELGDSALYFCASSFHRDKEETQYFGPGTRLLVL.

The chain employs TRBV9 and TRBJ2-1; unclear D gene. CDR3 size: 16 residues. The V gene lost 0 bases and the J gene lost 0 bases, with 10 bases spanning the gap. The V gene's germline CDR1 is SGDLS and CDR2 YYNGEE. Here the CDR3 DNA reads TGTGCCAGCAGCGTAGGAGCTTCCAGCTCCTACAATGAGCAGTTCTTC. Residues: CASSVGASSSYNEQFF.

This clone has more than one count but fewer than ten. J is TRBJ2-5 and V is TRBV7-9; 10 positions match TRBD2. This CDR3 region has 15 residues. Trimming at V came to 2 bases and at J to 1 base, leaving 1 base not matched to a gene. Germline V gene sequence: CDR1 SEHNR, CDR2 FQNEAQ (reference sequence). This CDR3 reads CASSLLAGVQETQYF. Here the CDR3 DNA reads TGTGCCAGCAGCTTACTAGCGGGAGTCCAAGAGACCCAGTACTTC.

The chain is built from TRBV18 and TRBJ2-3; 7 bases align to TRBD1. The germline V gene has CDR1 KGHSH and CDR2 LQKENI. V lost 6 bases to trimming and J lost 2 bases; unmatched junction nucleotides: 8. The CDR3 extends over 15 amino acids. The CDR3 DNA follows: TGTGCCAGCTCGCAAGGACAGGCCGACACAGATACGCAGTATTTT. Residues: CASSQGQADTDTQYF.

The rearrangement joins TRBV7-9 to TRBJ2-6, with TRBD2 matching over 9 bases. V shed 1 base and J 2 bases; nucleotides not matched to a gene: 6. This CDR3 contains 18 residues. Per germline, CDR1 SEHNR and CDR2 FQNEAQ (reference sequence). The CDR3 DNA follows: TGTGCCAGCAGCTTAGTCAGCAGCGGGGGGCCTGGGGCCAACGTCCTGACTTTC. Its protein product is CASSLVSSGGPGANVLTF.

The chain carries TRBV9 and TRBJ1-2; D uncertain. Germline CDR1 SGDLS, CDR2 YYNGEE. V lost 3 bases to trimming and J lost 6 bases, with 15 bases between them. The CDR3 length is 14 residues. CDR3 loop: CASSAQAGLNGYTF. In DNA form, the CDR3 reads TGTGCCAGCAGCGCCCAAGCAGGACTAAATGGCTACACCTTC.

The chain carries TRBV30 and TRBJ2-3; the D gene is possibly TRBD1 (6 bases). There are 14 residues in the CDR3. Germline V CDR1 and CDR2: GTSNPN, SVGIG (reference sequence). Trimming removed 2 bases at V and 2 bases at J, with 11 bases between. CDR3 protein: CAWSIQGYTDTQYF. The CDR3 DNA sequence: TGTGCCTGGAGTATCCAGGGGTACACAGATACGCAGTATTTT. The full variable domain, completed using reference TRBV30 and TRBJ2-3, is SQTIHQWPATLVQPVGSPLSLECTVEGTSNPNLYWYRQAAGRGLQLLFYSVGIGQISSEVPQNLSASRPQDRQFILSSKKLLLSDSGFYLCAWSIQGYTDTQYFGPGTRLTVL.

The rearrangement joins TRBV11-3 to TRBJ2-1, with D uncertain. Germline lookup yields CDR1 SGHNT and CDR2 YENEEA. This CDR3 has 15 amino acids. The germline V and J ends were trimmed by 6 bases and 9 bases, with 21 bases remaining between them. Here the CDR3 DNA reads TGTGCCAGCAGTTCTGCGATCACAAGAGCCGTTGAGCAGTTCTTC. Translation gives CASSSAITRAVEQFF.

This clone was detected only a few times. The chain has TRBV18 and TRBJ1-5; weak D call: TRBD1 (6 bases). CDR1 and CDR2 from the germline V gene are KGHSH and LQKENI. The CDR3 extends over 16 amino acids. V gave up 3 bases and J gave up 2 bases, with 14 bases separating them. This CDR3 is CASSPTGSRGNQPQHF. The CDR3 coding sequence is TGTGCCAGCTCACCGACAGGATCCAGGGGCAATCAGCCCCAGCATTTT. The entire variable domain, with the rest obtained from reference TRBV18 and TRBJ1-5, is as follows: NAGVMQNPRHLVRRRGQEARLRCSPMKGHSHVYWYRQLPEEGLKFMVYLQKENIIDESGMPKERFSAEFPKEGPSILRIQQVVRGDSAAYFCASSPTGSRGNQPQHFGDGTRLSIL.

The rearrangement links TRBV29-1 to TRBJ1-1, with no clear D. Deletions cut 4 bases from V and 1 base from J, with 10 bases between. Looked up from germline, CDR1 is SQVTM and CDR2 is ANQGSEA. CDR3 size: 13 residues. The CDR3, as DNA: TGCAGCGTTGCCCCGACTCAGAACACTGAAGCTTTCTTT. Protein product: CSVAPTQNTEAFF.

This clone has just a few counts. The DNA for the CDR3 is TGTGCCAGCAGTGACGGTCCAGGGATGGGCGAGCAGTACTTC. Amino acids: CASSDGPGMGEQYF. The chain carries TRBV6-1 and TRBJ2-7, with a possible D match to TRBD1 (5 bases). V lost 3 bases and J 6 bases, leaving 15 bases between the germline ends. CDR1 MNHNS and CDR2 SASEGT come from the germline V gene. CDR3 size: 14 residues.